This T cell receptor (beta chain) was sequenced during a study of blood T cells in healthy people across ages. The authors ran a second PCR of roughly 6 to 12 cycles using a sample-barcoded 5' primer and a J-beta primer mix. One entry per CDR3 protein results from TCRdb running MiXCR on the 5' RACE reads. The table has fewer than 2,000,000 distinct CDR3 sequences, more than 35% seen once. Points from the study as a whole: Diversity figures based on one million T cells were deemed too low. Older individuals had lower TCR beta diversity per million T cells (the decline was roughly linear).

In the case of this clonotype: The antigen is undetermined.

Germline V gene data show CDR1 as MDHEN and CDR2 as SYDVKM. This CDR3 region has 16 residues. Aged about 6 to 95, donors were systemically healthy Caucasians from Russia. Material for sequencing was blood. This TCR came from a human donor in good health. V is TRBV28 and J is TRBJ2-4, with 7 bases identical to TRBD1. The DNA end is a closer match to TRBJ2-5, so the J assignment may be wrong. The CDR3 coding sequence is TGTGCCAGCAGTTTAGGATTAGGACAGGTCCAAGAGACCCAGTACTTC. Its protein is CASSLGLGQVQETQYF.